The sequence of this T cell receptor (beta chain) was determined in a study of long-term antiretroviral therapy in people with HIV. General study findings and limits: Controls had broader CDR3 length ranges than HIV repertoires did. Older ART regimens were possibly in use when the blood was collected between about 2004 and 2018.

As for this clone: Its antigen is not known.

The V gene's germline CDR1 is SGHTA and CDR2 FQGTGA. CDR3 length: 16 residues. V lost 1 base, J lost 2 bases, and 6 bases stayed unmatched. An immunoSEQ assay, version v3.0, was performed at survey level. A target of about 40,000-55,000 T-cell genomes per sample was set for sequencing. Here immunoSEQ multiplex PCR was the method, and the copy in TCRdb shows in-frame clones only, minus some. The sample includes 20,000 to 30,000 clones, about 86% of them seen just once. The J gene is TRBJ2-5, the V gene TRBV7-3; 8 nucleotides match TRBD2. The sequencing used unsorted PBMCs, collected at the start of antiretroviral therapy, before treatment. The source of this sequence is a woman between 18 and 29 years old with HIV. CDR3: CASSLMGGGNQETQYF. Here the CDR3 DNA reads TGTGCCAGCAGCTTAATGGGCGGGGGGAATCAAGAGACCCAGTACTTC.